This T cell receptor beta chain is from a study of neurological immune-mediated disorders. This CDR3 spans 16 amino acids. Germline CDR1 is SEHNR and CDR2 is FQNEAQ (reference sequence). The trim removed 2 bases at V and 5 bases at J, leaving 7 bases unmatched. Blood bank volunteers in Maryland, USA, served as healthy controls. From 15-18 subjects, each sequencing run yielded over 170 million TCR-beta sequences. TCRdb re-derived calls from the 5' RACE reads in MiXCR, one entry per CDR3 protein. The table shows around 19,000 distinct CDR3 sequences, with about 11% occurring only once. This clonotype was recorded many times. Its specificity is not known. General study results and limits: The expanded clones of different subjects shared no CDR3 amino acid sequences (suggesting private repertoires in all groups).

This TCR was recovered from a woman in her fifties or sixties in good health. V and J are TRBV7-9 and TRBJ2-1; 9 positions match TRBD2. Sequenced: CD8+ T cells from blood. The CDR3: CASSLSRREGDNEQFF. CDR3 bases: TGTGCCAGCAGCTTAAGTCGGCGGGAGGGAGACAATGAGCAGTTCTTC.